The 18 T cell receptor beta chains in this list originate from one sample, sequenced in a study of blood T cell repertoires in COVID-19. The table came from immunoSEQ multiplex PCR; TCRdb's copy has only in-frame clones and leaves some out. The repertoire includes tens of thousands of clones, over 75% of them detected once, and about 3.2% sits in the top ten. Sequenced material: peripheral blood. These receptors originate from a man aged 45-65 years with active COVID-19.

The chain couples TRBV19 to TRBJ1-5, with D tentatively TRBD1 (6 bases). The CDR3 is made up of 13 amino acids. V lost 5 bases and J lost 4, with 9 bases in between. Germline V CDR1 and CDR2: LNHDA, SQIVND (reference sequence). DNA of the CDR3: TGTGCCAGTAGTCCTCAGGGGAATCAGCCCCAGCATTTT. This gives the protein CASSPQGNQPQHF.

The chain is built from TRBV12-2 and TRBJ1-1. TRBV12-2 is reported as a pseudogene. The CDR3 runs to 14 residues. CDR3 protein: CASRSGGAATEAFF. Here the CDR3 DNA reads TGTGCAAGTCGCTCCGGTGGAGCGGCCACTGAAGCTTTCTTT.

V usage is TRBV10-3 and J usage is TRBJ2-7; a weak D match, TRBD1 (6 bases). CDR3 size: 14 residues. V shed 5 bases and J shed 0 bases, with 11 bases lying between them. Germline V gene sequence: CDR1 ENHRY, CDR2 SYGVKD. The CDR3 region has the DNA TGTGCCATCAGTCCCGGGACACTCTCCTACGAGCAGTACTTC. It specifies CAISPGTLSYEQYF.

The J gene is TRBJ2-3, the V gene TRBV7-2; TRBD1 matches at 9 bases. The CDR3 consists of 13 residues. Germline CDR1 is SGHTA and CDR2 is FQGNSA. J was trimmed by 0 bases and V by 10 bases; bases with no gene match: 2. In nucleotides, the CDR3 is TGTGCCATAGGGACAGGGAGCACAGATACGCAGTATTTT. This codes for CAIGTGSTDTQYF.

The chain recombines TRBV5-1 with TRBJ1-1, with D possibly TRBD1 on 5 matching bases. The CDR3 has 13 residues. The germline V and J ends were trimmed by 4 bases and 3 bases, with 10 bases remaining between them. Germline V gene data show CDR1 as SGHRS and CDR2 as YFSETQ. CDR3 in DNA: TGCGCCAGCAGCACAGACAGATACACTGAAGCTTTCTTT. This sequence encodes CASSTDRYTEAFF.

CDR3 bases: TGTGCTAGTGGTTTGGGAAGGGGTCCGGGACAGGGTATCAACGAGCAGTACTTC. Translating it yields CASGLGRGPGQGINEQYF. This sequence joins TRBV12-5 and TRBJ2-7; 9 bases agree with TRBD1. Trimming removed 1 base from V and 5 bases from J; junction bases left unmatched: 15. The CDR3 is 18 amino acids. Germline assignment: CDR1 LGHNT and CDR2 FRNRAP.

For the CDR3, the DNA is TGTGCCAGCAGCCAAGCCGGAGGGACGGGCTATGGCTACACCTTC. It codes for CASSQAGGTGYGYTF. V and J are TRBV3-1 (or the pseudogene TRBV3-2) and TRBJ1-2, with D possibly TRBD1 on 5 matching bases. CDR3 length: 15 amino acids. V lost 1 base and J 4 bases, leaving 13 bases between the germline ends. Germline V gene sequence: CDR1 LGHDT, CDR2 YNNKEL (reference sequence).

The chain is built from TRBV5-4 and TRBJ2-3, with 10 positions matching TRBD2. The V and J ends lost 4 bases and 0 bases, in that order; junction bases with no gene match: 5. The CDR3 contains 16 residues. Germline CDR1 and CDR2: SGHNT and YYREEE (reference sequence). The CDR3, as DNA: TGTGCCAGCAGCACTAGCGGGGTACCTAGCACAGATACGCAGTATTTT. Protein product: CASSTSGVPSTDTQYF.

The V call is TRBV6-2 or TRBV6-3, the J call TRBJ2-7; maybe TRBD2 (7 bases). CDR3 size: 15 residues. CDR1 is MNHEY and CDR2 is SVGEGT in the germline V gene. Trimming stripped 6 bases from V and 3 bases from J, with 18 bases between. The CDR3 loop is CASSSYRGGIYEQYF. The CDR3 DNA is TGTGCCAGCAGCTCCTATAGGGGGGGGATCTACGAGCAGTACTTC.

The CDR3 DNA follows: TGTGCCAGCAGCTTCTCACCGGGGAATAATTCACCCCTCCACTTT. Protein: CASSFSPGNNSPLHF. The chain has TRBV5-6 and TRBJ1-6; D is unclear. Germline assignment: CDR1 SGHDT and CDR2 YYEEEE. This CDR3 has 15 residues. Trimming cost V 2 bases and J 5 bases, with 11 bases left between them.

Written as DNA, the CDR3 is TGTGCCAGCAGCGCCGGGACAGGGAGAAACACCATATATTTT. Residues: CASSAGTGRNTIYF. The chain recombines TRBV6-5 with TRBJ1-3; TRBD1 matches at 9 bases. The junction had 5 bases not matched to a gene; V was cut back by 6 bases and J by 5 bases. The CDR3 runs to 14 residues. Germline CDR1 reads MNHEY; CDR2 reads SVGAGI.

The chain joins TRBV10-3 to TRBJ2-1; no clear D. CDR3 size: 13 residues. CDR1 and CDR2 (germline): ENHRY, SYGVKD. V lost 5 bases to trimming and J lost 5 bases, with 10 bases between them. The CDR3 is CAISSRQDNEQFF. The CDR3 DNA reads TGTGCCATCAGTAGTCGCCAGGACAATGAGCAGTTCTTC.

The chain combines TRBV4-2 with TRBJ2-1; 10 bases are a match to TRBD2. J lost 6 bases, V lost 3 bases, and 8 bases had no gene match. The germline CDR1 and CDR2 sequences are LGHNA and YNFKEQ. This CDR3 contains 16 residues. This CDR3 reads CASSQSSGGPPNEQFF. The CDR3 DNA reads TGTGCCAGCAGCCAGTCTAGCGGGGGCCCCCCCAATGAGCAGTTCTTC.

This chain uses TRBV6-1 with TRBJ2-1; D is perhaps TRBD2 (6 bases). The CDR3 loop spans 12 amino acids. The germline V and J ends were trimmed by 3 bases and 8 bases, with 8 bases remaining between them. CDR1 and CDR2 from the germline V gene are MNHNS and SASEGT. The CDR3, as DNA: TGTGCCAGCAGTGATTGGGGGGATGAGCAGTTCTTC. Protein sequence: CASSDWGDEQFF.

The gene calls are TRBV6-4 and TRBJ1-5; TRBD1 aligns across 7 bases. Germline V gives CDR1 MRHNA, CDR2 SNTAGT. Unmatched junction bases numbered 12, after V lost 6 bases and J lost 7 bases. There are 15 residues in the CDR3. The CDR3 loop reads CASSCTGTENQPQHF. The CDR3 nucleotides read TGTGCCAGCAGCTGCACCGGGACAGAAAACCAGCCCCAGCATTTT.

The chain employs TRBV2 and TRBJ1-1; D ambiguous. Germline values: CDR1 SNHLY, CDR2 FYNNEI. Deletions cut 5 bases from V and 1 base from J, with 14 bases between. The CDR3 loop spans 15 amino acids. The CDR3 region has the DNA TGTGCCAGCAGTTCAAGCCCCTCAAAGAACACTGAAGCTTTCTTT. It codes for CASSSSPSKNTEAFF.

The chain uses TRBV19 and TRBJ1-5; 8 nucleotides align to TRBD1. The V gene's germline CDR1 is LNHDA and CDR2 SQIVND (reference sequence). This CDR3 comprises 17 residues. With V trimmed by 6 bases and J by 4 bases, 14 bases remained unmatched. CDR3 in DNA: TGTGCCAGTAGCCCCCCCTCGACAGGGGCCTTAAATCAGCCCCAGCATTTT. It specifies CASSPPSTGALNQPQHF.

V is TRBV19 and J is TRBJ1-6; 7 bases agree with TRBD1. The CDR3 has 13 amino acids. Trimming at V came to 6 bases and at J to 7 bases, leaving 3 bases not matched to a gene. Per the germline V gene, CDR1 is LNHDA and CDR2 is SQIVND (reference sequence). CDR3 coding DNA: TGTGCCAGTAGACGGACAGGCAATTCACCCCTCCACTTT. Its protein product is CASRRTGNSPLHF.